The entry below gives a single TCR beta chain sequence along with its context. Germline trimming cut 4 bases from V and 4 bases from J; bases unmatched to any gene: 6. The CDR3 runs to 14 residues. The germline CDR1 and CDR2 sequences are SGHRS and YFSETQ. This sample stems from a study of blood T cell repertoires in COVID-19. At the level of the study: Italy, Spain and the United States were the sources of the convalescent and acute COVID-19 samples.

Assay used: immunoSEQ multiplex PCR; TCRdb lists only in-frame clones, some missing. Here the sample spans approximately 75,000 clones, 75% to 90% being singletons. The sequencing input was peripheral blood. The TCR comes from a man in his 60s with acute or convalescent COVID-19. This rearrangement joins TRBV5-1 to TRBJ1-1; 8 bases are a match to TRBD1. CDR3 nucleotides: TGCGCCAGCAGCATTCAGGGGGCAGGCACTGAAGCTTTCTTT. As protein: CASSIQGAGTEAFF. Combining the CDR3 with reference TRBV5-1 and TRBJ1-1 gives the whole variable domain KAGVTQTPRYLIKTRGQQVTLSCSPISGHRSVSWYQQTPGQGLQFLFEYFSETQRNKGNFPGRFSGRQFSNSRSEMNVSTLELGDSALYLCASSIQGAGTEAFFGQGTRLTVV.